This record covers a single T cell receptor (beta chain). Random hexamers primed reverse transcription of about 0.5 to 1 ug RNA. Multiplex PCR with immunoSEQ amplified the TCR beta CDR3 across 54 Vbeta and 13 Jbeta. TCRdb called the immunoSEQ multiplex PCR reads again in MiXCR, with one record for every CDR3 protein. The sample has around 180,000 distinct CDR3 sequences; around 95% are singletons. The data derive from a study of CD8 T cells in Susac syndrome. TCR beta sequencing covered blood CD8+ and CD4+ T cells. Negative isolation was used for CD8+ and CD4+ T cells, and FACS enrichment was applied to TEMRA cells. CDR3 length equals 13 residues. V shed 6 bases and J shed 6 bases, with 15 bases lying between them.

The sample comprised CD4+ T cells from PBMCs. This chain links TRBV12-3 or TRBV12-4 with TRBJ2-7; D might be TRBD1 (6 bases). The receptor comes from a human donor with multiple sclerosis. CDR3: CASRSTGHPEQYF. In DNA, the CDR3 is TGTGCCAGCAGAAGTACGGGACACCCCGAGCAGTACTTC.